This T cell receptor (beta chain) is from a study of T cells in women clearing cervical HPV infection. At the level of the study: Case blood drawn at lesion detection; control blood after infection cleared.

V gave up 6 bases and J gave up 5 bases, with 10 bases separating them. Germline CDR1 reads KGHSH; CDR2 reads LQKENI. This CDR3 is built from 12 residues. Some clones are missing from TCRdb's copy, which holds only in-frame ones; the method was immunoSEQ multiplex PCR. This sample contains fewer than 35,000 clones. Study-wide results and caveats: Cases carried less TRBV6-7 than controls: roughly 0.12% versus 0.17%.

A remark on this clone: Its antigen is currently unknown. Read sequence stops 3 residues before the CDR3 end, and the germline J gene provides the missing end.

This sequence was found in a woman aged 18 to 75 with a cervical HPV16 infection that either progressed to CIN3+ or cleared (not recorded which). Material for sequencing was blood buffy coat. The V gene is TRBV18, the J gene TRBJ2-5; no reliable D call. Here the CDR3 reads CASSSPGETQYF. CDR3 bases read: TGTGCCAGCTCCAGTCCGGGTGAGACC.